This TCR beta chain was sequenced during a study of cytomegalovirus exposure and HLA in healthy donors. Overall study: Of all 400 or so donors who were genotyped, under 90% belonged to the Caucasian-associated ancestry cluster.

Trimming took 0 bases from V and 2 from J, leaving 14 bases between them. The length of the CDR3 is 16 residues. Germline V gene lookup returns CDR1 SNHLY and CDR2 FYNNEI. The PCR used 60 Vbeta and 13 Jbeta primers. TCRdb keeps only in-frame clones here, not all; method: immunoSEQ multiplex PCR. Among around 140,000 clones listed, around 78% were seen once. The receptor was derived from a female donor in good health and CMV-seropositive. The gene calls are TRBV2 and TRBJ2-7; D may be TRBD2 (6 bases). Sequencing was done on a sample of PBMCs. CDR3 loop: CASSEAEGPSAYEQYF. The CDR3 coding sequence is TGTGCCAGCAGTGAAGCGGAGGGGCCGTCCGCCTACGAGCAGTACTTC.